These 21 T cell receptor beta chains were sequenced from one sample in a study of shared T cell receptors in the human thymus. TCRdb's copy holds only in-frame clones and misses some; the assay was immunoSEQ multiplex PCR. Of hundreds of thousands of clones in the sample, over 75% are singletons; the top ten hold roughly 0.0089%. The same data also went into a second study, on human thymus T cells.

Sequenced: thymocytes. Receptor source: a boy younger than two with a congenital heart defect.

This clone has just one count. V and J are TRBV7-2 and TRBJ1-5; D possibly corresponds to TRBD1 (6 bases). V was pared by 5 bases and J by 7 bases, with 12 bases between. Germline V CDR1 and CDR2: SGHTA, FQGNSA. This CDR3 has 13 amino acids. CDR3 amino acids: CASSRRGGQPQHF. Written as DNA, the CDR3 is TGTGCCAGCAGCCGACGGGGGGGCCAGCCCCAGCATTTT.

The chain employs TRBV28 and TRBJ1-3; D unclear. The CDR3 covers 16 residues. With 3 bases removed from V and 0 bases from J, the gap between germline ends came to 12 bases. Germline lookup yields CDR1 MDHEN and CDR2 SYDVKM. The CDR3 DNA reads TGTGCCAGCAGTTTTGGCGGATTGAGCTCTGGAAACACCATATATTTT. Its protein is CASSFGGLSSGNTIYF.

This chain connects TRBV9 to TRBJ2-5, with D possibly being TRBD2 (6 bases). The germline CDR1 and CDR2 sequences are SGDLS and YYNGEE. The CDR3 is made up of 13 amino acids. Deletions cut 1 base from V and 5 bases from J, with 9 bases between. The CDR3 coding sequence is TGTGCCAGCAGCGTACGGGAGTGGGAGACCCAGTACTTC. This encodes CASSVREWETQYF.

The rearrangement links TRBV7-9 to TRBJ2-3; TRBD2 matches at 7 bases. Germline lookup yields CDR1 SEHNR and CDR2 FQNEAQ (reference sequence). V was clipped by 0 bases and J by 4 bases; unmatched bases: 7. The CDR3 sequence is 16 residues long. CDR3 nucleotides: TGTGCCAGCAGCTTAGCGCTACTAGCGAGTGCAGATACGCAGTATTTT. Protein product: CASSLALLASADTQYF.

This chain connects TRBV27 to TRBJ1-1; maybe TRBD1 (5 bases). The germline CDR1 and CDR2 sequences are MNHEY and SMNVEV (reference sequence). The CDR3 contains 11 residues. Trimming removed 8 bases at V and 5 bases at J, with 9 bases between. The CDR3 spells CASGAETEAFF. CDR3 bases: TGTGCCAGCGGGGCGGAAACTGAAGCTTTCTTT.

This rearrangement joins TRBV4-2 to TRBJ1-6, with 10 nucleotides matching TRBD1. Trimming took 8 bases from V and 3 from J; bases not matched to a gene: 19. Germline CDR1 and CDR2: LGHNA and YNFKEQ. The CDR3 has 20 amino acids. The CDR3 is CASGGTGDSPPAFYNSPLHF. CDR3 bases: TGTGCCAGCGGCGGGACAGGGGATAGTCCTCCCGCGTTCTATAATTCACCCCTCCACTTT.

This rearrangement joins TRBV7-6 to TRBJ2-1, with TRBD2 as a possible D gene (6 bases). Germline values: CDR1 SGHVS, CDR2 FNYEAQ. The V end was cut by 2 bases, the J end by 4 bases, with 12 bases between. The CDR3 is 15 amino acids. Here the CDR3 reads CASSLTSSVYNEQFF. CDR3 sequence (DNA): TGTGCCAGCAGCTTAACGTCTAGCGTGTACAATGAGCAGTTCTTC. The full variable domain, its missing parts supplied by reference TRBV7-6 and TRBJ2-1, is GAGVSQSPRYKVTKRGQDVALRCDPISGHVSLYWYRQALGQGPEFLTYFNYEAQQDKSGLPNDRFSAERPEGSISTLTIQRTEQRDSAMYRCASSLTSSVYNEQFFGPGTRLTVL.

J is TRBJ1-2 and V is TRBV7-2; 7 nucleotides line up with TRBD1. This CDR3 has 15 amino acids. Germline CDR1 is SGHTA and CDR2 is FQGNSA. Trimming removed 0 bases from V and 4 bases from J; junction bases left unmatched: 5. For the CDR3, the DNA is TGTGCCAGCAGCTTAGCTTTGACAGGGATCTATGGCTACACCTTC. It encodes CASSLALTGIYGYTF. Filled out from reference TRBV7-2 and TRBJ1-2, the complete variable domain reads GAGVSQSPSNKVTEKGKDVELRCDPISGHTALYWYRQSLGQGLEFLIYFQGNSAPDKSGLPSDRFSAERTGGSVSTLTIQRTQQEDSAVYLCASSLALTGIYGYTFGSGTRLTVV.

V gene TRBV7-3 combines with J gene TRBJ1-2; the match to TRBD1 covers 9 bases. The CDR3 extends over 16 amino acids. Germline lookup yields CDR1 SGHTA and CDR2 FQGTGA. J lost 0 bases, V lost 1 base, and 3 bases had no gene match. CDR3 in DNA: TGTGCCAGCAGCTTAAAAGACAGGGGGACTAACTATGGCTACACCTTC. It codes for CASSLKDRGTNYGYTF.

The chain uses TRBV7-2 and TRBJ2-7; D may be TRBD1 (6 bases). Trimming took 5 bases from V and 5 from J, leaving 19 bases between them. The germline V gene encodes CDR1 SGHTA and CDR2 FQGNSA. The CDR3 loop spans 15 amino acids. The CDR3 reads CASSPGRIRGHEQYF. For the CDR3, the DNA is TGTGCCAGCAGCCCCGGCCGCATCAGGGGACACGAGCAGTACTTC.

The chain employs TRBV5-5 and TRBJ1-2, with 11 bases aligning to TRBD1. This CDR3 is built from 17 residues. CDR1 is SGHKS, CDR2 YYEKEE, per germline (reference sequence). V gave up 3 bases and J gave up 6 bases; unmatched junction bases: 13. The CDR3: CASSCPSGQGVCDGYTF. CDR3 bases: TGTGCCAGCAGCTGTCCGTCGGGACAGGGGGTTTGTGATGGCTACACCTTC.

The V and J genes are TRBV29-1 and TRBJ1-1; 8 nucleotides align to TRBD1. CDR3 length: 15 residues. Germline lookup yields CDR1 SQVTM and CDR2 ANQGSEA. Trimming removed 7 bases from V and 1 base from J; junction bases left unmatched: 11. The chain's CDR3 is CSASTGEATNTEAFF. The CDR3 nucleotides read TGCAGCGCCTCGACAGGGGAAGCGACGAACACTGAAGCTTTCTTT.

This clone was detected only a few times. The V call is TRBV11-2, the J call TRBJ2-7; D is undetermined. From germline, CDR1 is SGHAT and CDR2 FQNNGV. The CDR3 contains 14 residues. Trimming took 0 bases from V and 4 from J, leaving 10 bases between them. The CDR3: CASSLDPLRYEQYF. CDR3 bases: TGTGCCAGCAGCTTAGATCCTCTGAGGTACGAGCAGTACTTC. Together with reference TRBV11-2 and TRBJ2-7, the CDR3 gives the full variable domain: EAGVAQSPRYKIIEKRQSVAFWCNPISGHATLYWYQQILGQGPKLLIQFQNNGVVDDSQLPKDRFSAERLKGVDSTLKIQPAKLEDSAVYLCASSLDPLRYEQYFGPGTRLTVT.

V is TRBV5-1 and J is TRBJ2-7, with TRBD2 identical over 9 bases. J gave up 2 bases and V 0 bases, and 6 bases lay outside the gene matches. Germline assignment: CDR1 SGHRS and CDR2 YFSETQ. This CDR3 is 16 amino acids long. DNA for the CDR3: TGCGCCAGCAGCTTGGAGGCTAGCGGGGTACCCTACGAGCAGTACTTC. Protein product: CASSLEASGVPYEQYF.

V is TRBV9 and J is TRBJ1-3; the match to TRBD1 covers 9 bases. Trimming removed 5 bases from V and 2 bases from J; junction bases left unmatched: 5. This CDR3 is 15 amino acids long. Germline CDR1 reads SGDLS; CDR2 reads YYNGEE. The CDR3 nucleotides read TGTGCCAGCAGTCGTAGGACAGGGGCTGGAAACACCATATATTTT. Encoded protein: CASSRRTGAGNTIYF.

This clone showed up just a few times. The genes are TRBV5-6 and TRBJ1-6; 8 bases are a match to TRBD1. V was pared by 3 bases and J by 7 bases, with 3 bases of the junction left unmatched. Germline V lookup: CDR1 SGHDT, CDR2 YYEEEE. The CDR3 loop spans 14 amino acids. For the CDR3, the DNA is TGTGCCAGCAGCTATGGACAGGGAAATTCACCCCTCCACTTT. Translated, it gives CASSYGQGNSPLHF. Filled out from reference TRBV5-6 and TRBJ1-6, the complete variable domain reads DAGVTQSPTHLIKTRGQQVTLRCSPKSGHDTVSWYQQALGQGPQFIFQYYEEEERQRGNFPDRFSGHQFPNYSSELNVNALLLGDSALYLCASSYGQGNSPLHFGNGTRLTVT.

The V call is TRBV4-3, the J call TRBJ2-1; D not certain. Trimming took 1 base from V and 2 from J, leaving 18 bases between them. Germline V lookup: CDR1 LGHNA, CDR2 YSLEER. The CDR3 consists of 18 residues. This chain's CDR3 is CASSQGLNNRFAYNEQFF. The DNA for the CDR3 is TGCGCCAGCAGCCAAGGCCTCAACAACCGCTTCGCCTACAATGAGCAGTTCTTC.

This clone was detected once. V is TRBV5-4 and J is TRBJ2-1; 8 positions match TRBD2. Per germline, CDR1 SGHNT and CDR2 YYREEE (reference sequence). V lost 0 bases to trimming and J lost 5 bases; unmatched junction nucleotides: 13. The CDR3 has 18 residues. The CDR3 spells CASSLAPGGPGKNNEQFF. The DNA of the CDR3 is TGTGCCAGCAGCTTGGCCCCGGGGGGGCCTGGCAAAAACAATGAGCAGTTCTTC.

The chain recombines TRBV7-2 with TRBJ1-3, with 8 bases aligning to TRBD1. The germline V gene has CDR1 SGHTA and CDR2 FQGNSA. The CDR3 contains 16 residues. V dropped 5 bases and J dropped 8; count of bases not matched to a gene: 14. The CDR3 loop is CASSHRQGLVRDTIYF. The CDR3, as DNA: TGTGCCAGCAGCCATAGACAGGGGCTCGTACGGGACACCATATATTTT. Using reference TRBV7-2 and TRBJ1-3 for the parts outside the CDR3, the full variable domain is GAGVSQSPSNKVTEKGKDVELRCDPISGHTALYWYRQSLGQGLEFLIYFQGNSAPDKSGLPSDRFSAERTGGSVSTLTIQRTQQEDSAVYLCASSHRQGLVRDTIYFGEGSWLTVV.

This chain links TRBV4-3 with TRBJ2-1, with TRBD2 matching 11 bases. Germline V CDR1 and CDR2: LGHNA, YSLEER. This CDR3 is built from 16 residues. V was clipped by 6 bases and J by 6 bases; unmatched bases: 10. CDR3 residues: CASSPNSGGAVNEQFF. CDR3 coding DNA: TGCGCCAGCAGTCCCAATAGCGGGGGGGCGGTCAATGAGCAGTTCTTC.

The gene calls are TRBV19 and TRBJ2-2, with D possibly TRBD2 on 5 matching bases. Trimming shortened V by 10 bases and J by 3 bases, and 21 bases separated the two germline ends. The CDR3 contains 16 residues. The germline CDR1 and CDR2 sequences are LNHDA and SQIVND (reference sequence). CDR3 loop: CATTKTTPSDTGELFF. CDR3 DNA sequence: TGTGCCACTACTAAGACTACACCCTCGGACACCGGGGAGCTGTTTTTT.